The 22 T cell receptor beta chains below were found in one sample sequenced in a study of preoperative IRX-2 immunotherapy in early breast cancer. Measured with immunoSEQ multiplex PCR; TCRdb has only the in-frame clones, and not every one. The sample carries 95,000 to 100,000 clones, 70% to 90% recorded once. The treatment: preoperative locoregional IRX-2 cytokine immunotherapy. The sample consisted of tumor tissue, taken after IRX-2 immunotherapy. These receptor sequences come from a human donor with breast cancer.

This chain uses TRBV22-1 with TRBJ2-3; the D call TRBD2 from the table was never checked on the DNA. TRBV22-1 corresponds to a pseudogene. The CDR3 sequence is 14 residues long. In nucleotides, the CDR3 is TGTGCCAGCAGTTTGAGCGGAACCACAGATACGCAGTATTTT. Translation gives CASSLSGTTDTQYF.

The chain is built from TRBV7-1 and TRBJ1-5; D is undetermined. TRBV7-1 carries the ORF label, with uncertain function. The CDR3 sequence is 16 residues long. Trimming shortened V by 4 bases and J by 2 bases, and 15 bases separated the two germline ends. CDR3 DNA: TGTGCCAGCAGCTTGGCCGTCGGTTCTGGCAATCAGCCCCAGCATTTT. Amino acid sequence: CASSLAVGSGNQPQHF.

The chain recombines TRBV10-1 with TRBJ1-1; D is undetermined. CDR1 is WNHNN and CDR2 is SYGVQD in the germline V gene (reference sequence). The CDR3 covers 13 residues. V lost 5 bases, J lost 3 bases, and 10 bases lay in between. The DNA of the CDR3 is TGCGCCAGCAGTTCTGACGGATACACTGAAGCTTTCTTT. Translation gives CASSSDGYTEAFF.

This sequence joins TRBV29-1 and TRBJ2-5; the D gene is possibly TRBD2 (5 bases). Germline lookup yields CDR1 SQVTM and CDR2 ANQGSEA. V was cut by 4 bases and J by 5 bases, with 14 bases left in between. This CDR3 contains 13 residues. The CDR3 is CSVGSRAGETQYF. The CDR3 bases are TGCAGCGTTGGGTCGAGGGCCGGGGAGACCCAGTACTTC.

This clone was found once. The V call is TRBV12-5, the J call TRBJ2-2, with D tentatively TRBD1 (6 bases). This CDR3 region has 13 residues. V was trimmed by 1 base and J by 7 bases, leaving 7 bases between them. CDR1 and CDR2 from the germline V gene are LGHNT and FRNRAP. The CDR3 DNA follows: TGTGCTAGTGGTTTGGGGGGGCGCGGGGAGCTGTTTTTT. Translated: CASGLGGRGELFF.

This chain uses TRBV7-7 with TRBJ2-3; a possible D gene is TRBD2 (6 bases). Germline V gives CDR1 SSHAT, CDR2 FNYEAQ (reference sequence). Trimming stripped 5 bases from V and 4 bases from J, with 13 bases between. This CDR3 is 14 amino acids long. CDR3: CASSLRLDSDTQYF. The CDR3 DNA reads TGTGCCAGCAGCCTTCGACTAGATTCAGATACGCAGTATTTT. Drawing the rest from reference TRBV7-7 and TRBJ2-3, the complete variable domain is GAGVSQSPRYKVTKRGQDVTLRCDPISSHATLYWYQQALGQGPEFLTYFNYEAQPDKSGLPSDRFSAERPEGSISTLTIQRTEQRDSAMYRCASSLRLDSDTQYFGPGTRLTVL.

The genes are TRBV6-8 and TRBJ1-2; weak D call: TRBD1 (6 bases). The CDR3 runs 12 residues. In germline, CDR1 is MNHGY, CDR2 SAAAGT. Trimming removed 5 bases at V and 7 bases at J, with 11 bases between. CDR3 nucleotides: TGTGCCAGCAGTCCAGGGGTGTCTGGCTACACCTTC. It yields the protein CASSPGVSGYTF.

This chain links TRBV19 with TRBJ2-1; tentative D call: TRBD1 (6 bases). The germline V and J ends were trimmed by 0 bases and 4 bases, with 10 bases remaining between them. The CDR3 totals 15 residues. The germline gives CDR1 LNHDA, CDR2 SQIVND (reference sequence). CDR3 sequence (DNA): TGTGCCAGTAGTATAGACCCAGGGGCTTACAATGAGCAGTTCTTC. It yields the protein CASSIDPGAYNEQFF.

The chain has TRBV12-5 and TRBJ2-7; D gene uncertain. CDR3 size: 12 residues. CDR1 and CDR2 from the germline V gene are LGHNT and FRNRAP. The CDR3 region has the DNA TGTGCCTCGAGGAGCATCGGCTACGAGCAGTACTTC. Its protein is CASRSIGYEQYF.

V usage is TRBV5-1 and J usage is TRBJ1-2, with D possibly matching TRBD1 (6 bases). CDR1 is SGHRS, CDR2 YFSETQ, per germline. This CDR3 region has 17 residues. V was pared by 4 bases and J by 4 bases, with 23 bases between. CDR3 region: CASSKGGTPTGAYGYTF. The CDR3 nucleotides read TGCGCCAGCAGCAAAGGGGGGACACCAACTGGGGCCTATGGCTACACCTTC.

The rearrangement links TRBV19 to TRBJ1-2; D is unresolved. With 0 bases removed from V and 2 bases from J, the gap between germline ends came to 7 bases. The CDR3 sequence is 14 residues long. Germline loops: CDR1 LNHDA, CDR2 SQIVND (reference sequence). The CDR3 region is CASSIDRSNYGYTF. DNA for the CDR3: TGTGCCAGTAGTATAGACAGAAGCAACTATGGCTACACCTTC. Full variable domain (missing parts from reference TRBV19 and TRBJ1-2): DGGITQSPKYLFRKEGQNVTLSCEQNLNHDAMYWYRQDPGQGLRLIYYSQIVNDFQKGDIAEGYSVSREKKESFPLTVTSAQKNPTAFYLCASSIDRSNYGYTFGSGTRLTVV.

J is TRBJ1-1 and V is TRBV6-9, with D possibly TRBD1 on 5 matching bases. Trimming shortened V by 6 bases and J by 3 bases, and 11 bases separated the two germline ends. Germline assignment: CDR1 MNHGY and CDR2 SVAAGI. The CDR3 totals 13 residues. CDR3 in DNA: TGTGCCAGCAGATGGGGGGGGGACACTGAAGCTTTCTTT. It codes for CASRWGGDTEAFF.

The V gene is TRBV28, the J gene TRBJ1-5, with a possible D match to TRBD1 (6 bases). V was pared by 7 bases and J by 0 bases, with 13 bases between. This CDR3 has 15 amino acids. Germline V lookup: CDR1 MDHEN, CDR2 SYDVKM. CDR3: CASIQGTNSNQPQHF. CDR3 DNA: TGTGCCAGCATACAGGGTACTAATAGCAATCAGCCCCAGCATTTT. Supplemented by reference TRBV28 and TRBJ1-5, the full variable domain reads DVKVTQSSRYLVKRTGEKVFLECVQDMDHENMFWYRQDPGLGLRLIYFSYDVKMKEKGDIPEGYSVSREKKERFSLILESASTNQTSMYLCASIQGTNSNQPQHFGDGTRLSIL.

The gene calls are TRBV5-1 and TRBJ2-2, with TRBD1 identical over 11 bases. This CDR3 contains 15 residues. V dropped 4 bases and J dropped 6; count of bases not matched to a gene: 5. The germline V gene has CDR1 SGHRS and CDR2 YFSETQ. The CDR3 DNA sequence: TGCGCCAGCAGCGACGGACAGGGGGCGTCCGGGGAGCTGTTTTTT. This encodes CASSDGQGASGELFF.

The chain uses TRBV10-2 and TRBJ1-5, with D unresolved. Trimming took off 0 bases at V and 9 bases at J, with 12 bases between the two ends. The CDR3 sequence is 14 residues long. The germline gives CDR1 WSHSY, CDR2 SAAADI. Written as DNA, the CDR3 is TGCGCCAGCAGTGAGTCCGGTGGTTTCTCGCCCCAGCATTTT. It specifies CASSESGGFSPQHF.

The chain has TRBV15 and TRBJ1-6, with 12 bases that match TRBD1. Germline CDR1 is LNHNV and CDR2 is YYDKDF (reference sequence). The V gene end was trimmed by 6 bases and the J gene end by 9 bases; junction bases not matched to a gene: 3. The CDR3 contains 14 residues. The CDR3, as DNA: TGTGCCACCAGGCCGGGACAGGGGGCTTCACCCCTCCACTTT. Amino acids: CATRPGQGASPLHF.

J is TRBJ1-2 and V is TRBV28, with a weak D call TRBD1 (5 bases). This CDR3 comprises 14 residues. V lost 6 bases and J lost 4, with 15 bases in between. CDR1 is MDHEN and CDR2 is SYDVKM in the germline V gene. CDR3 in amino acids: CASSSTAGGYGYTF. For the CDR3, the DNA is TGTGCCAGCAGCTCGACGGCTGGGGGCTATGGCTACACCTTC.

The V call is TRBV19, the J call TRBJ1-4; TRBD1 might be the D (5 bases). The CDR3 is 14 amino acids. In germline, CDR1 is LNHDA, CDR2 SQIVND (reference sequence). The V end was cut by 9 bases, the J end by 2 bases, with 13 bases between. The CDR3 nucleotides read TGTGCCAGCGGGGCCGGTGTTACTAATGAAAAACTGTTTTTT. Protein: CASGAGVTNEKLFF.

The V and J genes are TRBV18 and TRBJ1-1; TRBD1 aligns across 8 bases. From germline, CDR1 is KGHSH and CDR2 LQKENI. The V gene end was trimmed by 6 bases and the J gene end by 5 bases; junction bases not matched to a gene: 11. The CDR3 spans 15 residues. The CDR3, as DNA: TGTGCCAGCTCCCAGGGAACAGGGGGGTGGACTGAAGCTTTCTTT. Protein product: CASSQGTGGWTEAFF.

This chain connects TRBV28 to TRBJ1-2, with D possibly matching TRBD1 (5 bases). V was pared by 10 bases and J by 2 bases, with 20 bases between. This CDR3 contains 15 residues. Germline loops: CDR1 MDHEN, CDR2 SYDVKM. DNA of the CDR3: TGTGCCACCCGTGAGGGACTAAAAAGGAACTATGGCTACACCTTC. Its translation is CATREGLKRNYGYTF.

The V call is TRBV7-8, the J call TRBJ1-3, with a weak D call TRBD1 (5 bases). Trimming stripped 5 bases from V and 0 bases from J, with 11 bases between. The CDR3 has 15 amino acids. The germline gives CDR1 SGHVS, CDR2 FQNEAQ. The chain's CDR3 is CASSMGLNSGNTIYF. CDR3 coding DNA: TGTGCCAGCAGCATGGGACTAAACTCTGGAAACACCATATATTTT. The variable domain in full, completed from reference TRBV7-8 and TRBJ1-3, reads GAGVSQSPRYKVAKRGQDVALRCDPISGHVSLFWYQQALGQGPEFLTYFQNEAQLDKSGLPSDRFFAERPEGSVSTLKIQRTQQEDSAVYLCASSMGLNSGNTIYFGEGSWLTVV.

Points on this clone: The same CDR3 can be traced to other DNA sequences in this sample. The V and J genes are TRBV28 and TRBJ2-7, with unresolved D. This CDR3 spans 15 amino acids. CDR1 MDHEN and CDR2 SYDVKM come from the germline V gene. Trimming shortened V by 2 bases and J by 0 bases, and 11 bases separated the two germline ends. DNA for the CDR3: TGTGCCAGCAGTTTAAAGCGTAGGAGCTCCTACGAGCAGTACTTC. This sequence encodes CASSLKRRSSYEQYF.